The present TCR beta chain was sequenced within a study of T cell responses to AZD1222 COVID-19 vaccine (dated by TCRdb to about 2021). Study-wide context: A total of under 250 trial participants underwent TCR sequencing, of whom about 210 had received two doses of AZD1222 and about 25 had received two doses of the MenACWY control vaccine. Trial participants were enrolled into age subgroups of 18-55, 56-69 and 70-plus years, which contained approximately 150, 30 and 60 TCR-sequenced participants, respectively. Summary of the overall study and its limitations: Epitopes outside the regions mutated in the B.1.351 and B.1.1.7 variants were reportedly recognized by nearly half of the unique spike-specific TCRs. Because no day 14 peak-response samples were available, repertoires were characterized only after the peak T cell response. A significant rise in spike-specific TCR breadth and depth was observed after two AZD1222 doses relative to day 0 and relative to MenACWY recipients. Conclusions about previously exposed vaccinees are limited because only six or seven AZD1222 recipients were SARS-CoV-2 seropositive at baseline. Vaccine-associated CD4 TCRs spanned the whole spike protein, with dominant responses in regions 160-218 and 743-854. Most participants were white British and females outnumbered males, and the authors suggested that clonal diversity may have been underestimated. In the small 56-69-year group, the increase in depth fell short of significance, most likely because of low power.

The intended sense of this specimen's time point label: about 28 days (+/-7) after the second vaccine dose. AZD1222 recipients whose second dose came at about 4 weeks and those whose second dose came at about 12 weeks were combined into one group, since spike-specific TCR depth and breadth did not differ between the two schedules. Samples from vaccinated people were obtained from the UK trials COV001 and COV002, which included a single-blind randomized controlled phase 2/3 trial of AZD1222 (ChAdOx1 nCoV-19) in healthy adults. For TCRbeta chain sequencing, PBMC samples were collected from trial participants at day 0 and at day 28 after the second dose. Note on this clone: Its antigen remains undetermined. Per-base quality was not reported, and no clone a single base away is much larger than it.

The CDR3 regions of human TCRbeta chains were analyzed by immunosequencing. The study's processing was this. TCRs in the repertoires were matched against a reference library of SARS-CoV-2-specific TCRs that had been generated with the MIRA antigen-specificity platform. Breadth was defined as the fraction of unique TCRs that were SARS-CoV-2-associated. Depth was defined as the fraction of total T cells that were SARS-CoV-2-associated. Using the MIRA data, every spike-specific TCR was mapped to the spike region that the TCR reacted to and assigned to either a CD4 or a CD8 class. Log10-transformed breadth and depth values were compared by one-way ANOVA with Sidak's multiple comparisons tests. Held by TCRdb, this immuneACCESS table contains in-frame sequences only and omits some clones. Under half of the omission traces to an unresolved V gene where checked; the cause of the rest is unknown. V and J calls and clone size follow that table, whereas D and trimming were derived from the DNA. The sample table lists some 150,000 clones, roughly 90% of them with a count of one. The ten most abundant clones make up approximately 3.4% of the sample.

Here the sequenced sample was peripheral blood, taken 28 days after the second AZD1222 dose. This clonotype originated in an adult who received the AZD1222 COVID-19 vaccine.

Here is the DNA: TGTGCCAGCAGTACAGGGGGCGCGGTCAAAAACATTCAGTACTTC. Its protein product is CASSTGGAVKNIQYF. The chain joins TRBV6-5 to TRBJ2-4; 9 bases in the junction line up with TRBD1. The CDR3 numbers 15 residues from cysteine through phenylalanine. The CDR3 DNA has 45 bases and is translated from base 1. From the germline V gene, CDR1 is MNHEY and CDR2 is SVGAGI. Germline trimming amounts to 5 bases on V and 3 bases on J, with 5 as the count of junction bases outside the gene matches.